Sequencing of this T cell receptor beta chain was carried out in a study of blood T cells in healthy people across ages. Across the study: When template switching was applied, about one barcoded beta molecule was captured per two T cells.

Findings and caveats of the study: Greater diversity and more naive CD4+ cells were seen in long-lived donors than in aged donors.

Deletions cut 5 bases from V and 2 bases from J, with 12 bases between. The CDR3 runs 14 residues. Germline-derived CDR1 and CDR2 are LNHDA and SQIVND (reference sequence). Remarks on this clonotype: Its antigen is not known.

The second PCR ran about 6 to 11 cycles with a sample-barcoded 5' primer and J-beta primers. A template-switch adaptor with 12 random nucleotides tagged each cDNA molecule. TCRdb re-analysed the 5' RACE reads in MiXCR, keeping a single row per CDR3 protein. The table shows under 1 million distinct CDR3 sequences, with 44% occurring only once. V gene TRBV19 combines with J gene TRBJ2-5; D not certain. The specimen was blood. The sequence was obtained from a man aged 60-69 years in good health. DNA for the CDR3: TGTGCCAGTAGTCATAACTTTGGACAAGAGACCCAGTACTTC. It encodes CASSHNFGQETQYF.